Presented here are 13 T cell receptor beta chains from one specimen sequenced in a study of cytomegalovirus exposure and HLA in healthy donors (dated by TCRdb to the late 2010s). Receptors were amplified or captured by the immunoSEQ multiplex PCR assay. For the multiplex PCR, a mixture combining 60 forward primers for TCR Vbeta segments and 13 reverse primers for TCR Jbeta segments was used. The table was pulled from immuneACCESS by TCRdb, which kept in-frame rearrangements only. Such tables lose some clones; where checked, under half of the loss comes from unresolved V genes, and the rest has no known cause. This sample is represented by tens of thousands of clones; over 75% of them were singletons. The ten largest clones capture approximately 9.9% of the sample. Sequenced: PBMCs. The receptors come from a man aged 35-49 years in good health and CMV-seronegative.

V gene TRBV5-6 combines with J gene TRBJ2-5; a possible D gene is TRBD1 (5 bases). This CDR3 has 15 residues. Trimming took 5 bases from V and 0 from J, leaving 14 bases between them. In germline, CDR1 is SGHDT, CDR2 YYEEEE. The CDR3 DNA sequence: TGTGCCAGCAGTCAAAGGGGCAGAAACCAAGAGACCCAGTACTTC. This gives the protein CASSQRGRNQETQYF.

V gene TRBV10-3 combines with J gene TRBJ2-1; D gene unclear. Germline-derived CDR1 and CDR2 are ENHRY and SYGVKD. V was cut by 5 bases and J by 8 bases, with 16 bases left in between. The CDR3 has 14 residues. Written as DNA, the CDR3 is TGTGCCATCAGTATTCACTCGAGTCGGGATGAGCAGTTCTTC. Translating gives CAISIHSSRDEQFF.

This sequence joins TRBV4-1 and TRBJ2-7; 8 bases match TRBD2. The germline gives CDR1 MGHRA, CDR2 YSYEKL. V was clipped by 6 bases and J by 2 bases; unmatched bases: 9. The CDR3 has 15 amino acids. The CDR3 is CASRGTSGPPYEQYF. The CDR3 DNA reads as TGCGCCAGCAGGGGTACTAGCGGACCACCCTACGAGCAGTACTTC.

The rearrangement links TRBV6-1 to TRBJ1-4; 12 bases are a match to TRBD1. Trimming took 5 bases from V and 7 from J; bases not matched to a gene: 5. The germline CDR1 and CDR2 sequences are MNHNS and SASEGT. The CDR3 runs 15 residues. CDR3 loop: CASSFGTGGGEKLFF. The DNA for the CDR3 is TGTGCCAGCAGTTTCGGGACAGGGGGCGGTGAAAAACTGTTTTTT.

The chain uses TRBV2 and TRBJ2-1; 14 nucleotides match TRBD2. The germline V gene encodes CDR1 SNHLY and CDR2 FYNNEI. V was pared by 4 bases and J by 15 bases, with 11 bases of the junction left unmatched. The CDR3 consists of 15 residues. The CDR3 DNA is TGTGCCAGCAGTGGGACTAGCGGGGGGTCCCCGGGGGTGTTCTTC. Translating gives CASSGTSGGSPGVFF.

This sequence joins TRBV7-6 and TRBJ2-7, with 8 nucleotides matching TRBD1. Germline CDR1 reads SGHVS; CDR2 reads FNYEAQ. The CDR3 runs to 14 residues. V shed 5 bases, J shed 3 bases, and the junction held 6 bases outside the gene matches. The CDR3 DNA reads TGTGCCAGCAGCACCGGGACAGGTCGCTACGAGCAGTACTTC. It codes for CASSTGTGRYEQYF.

This sequence joins TRBV6-5 and TRBJ2-7, with 9 bases that match TRBD1. The J segment lost 4 bases and the V segment lost 6 bases, leaving 10 bases of the junction unmatched. The germline V gene has CDR1 MNHEY and CDR2 SVGAGI. This CDR3 has 15 residues. This chain's CDR3 is CASRPSDRGGYEQYF. The CDR3 coding sequence is TGTGCCAGCAGACCCTCGGACAGGGGAGGGTACGAGCAGTACTTC.

The rearrangement joins TRBV5-1 to TRBJ1-1; D gene uncertain. Per germline, CDR1 SGHRS and CDR2 YFSETQ. This CDR3 is 14 amino acids long. Between the trimmed V and J ends, which lost 0 bases and 2 bases, there was a span of 8 bases. CDR3 region: CASSLGRTNTEAFF. Written as DNA, the CDR3 is TGCGCCAGCAGCTTGGGGCGGACTAACACTGAAGCTTTCTTT.

V gene TRBV19 combines with J gene TRBJ2-5, with unresolved D. Between the trimmed V and J ends, which lost 0 bases and 5 bases, there was a span of 7 bases. This CDR3 is built from 13 residues. The germline gives CDR1 LNHDA, CDR2 SQIVND (reference sequence). Written as DNA, the CDR3 is TGTGCCAGTAGTATAGATTTTGAGGAGACCCAGTACTTC. Translation gives CASSIDFEETQYF.

The rearrangement uses TRBV19 and TRBJ1-5, with TRBD1 matching over 9 bases. This CDR3 is 15 amino acids long. Unmatched junction bases numbered 6, after V lost 8 bases and J lost 1 base. The germline V gene has CDR1 LNHDA and CDR2 SQIVND (reference sequence). This chain's CDR3 is CASGGQGRSNQPQHF. The CDR3 bases are TGTGCCAGTGGGGGACAGGGACGGAGCAATCAGCCCCAGCATTTT.

This clone appeared a single time. The chain recombines TRBV7-2 with TRBJ2-3, with 10 bases lining up with TRBD2. Germline V gene sequence: CDR1 SGHTA, CDR2 FQGNSA. The CDR3 is 16 residues long. Trimming cost V 5 bases and J 4 bases; bases outside gene matches: 9. The CDR3 DNA reads as TGTGCCAGCAGCGTATCTAGCGGGAGCGGATCAGATACGCAGTATTTT. Translated: CASSVSSGSGSDTQYF.

The chain recombines TRBV27 with TRBJ1-6, with D possibly TRBD1 on 5 matching bases. Germline values: CDR1 MNHEY, CDR2 SMNVEV (reference sequence). V shed 6 bases and J shed 6 bases, with 18 bases lying between them. This CDR3 is built from 16 residues. The CDR3 loop reads CASRKGGVQGNSPLHF. CDR3 sequence (DNA): TGTGCCAGCAGAAAGGGAGGGGTCCAGGGTAATTCACCCCTCCACTTT.

CDR3 nucleotide sequence: TGCGCCAGCAGCTTGCAGCGGCCCGATACGCAGTATTTT. Its protein product is CASSLQRPDTQYF. V and J are TRBV5-1 and TRBJ2-3, with D perhaps TRBD2 (5 bases). Per germline, CDR1 SGHRS and CDR2 YFSETQ. The CDR3 length is 13 residues. Trimming shortened V by 1 base and J by 6 bases, and 9 bases separated the two germline ends. The full variable domain, completed using reference TRBV5-1 and TRBJ2-3, is KAGVTQTPRYLIKTRGQQVTLSCSPISGHRSVSWYQQTPGQGLQFLFEYFSETQRNKGNFPGRFSGRQFSNSRSEMNVSTLELGDSALYLCASSLQRPDTQYFGPGTRLTVL.